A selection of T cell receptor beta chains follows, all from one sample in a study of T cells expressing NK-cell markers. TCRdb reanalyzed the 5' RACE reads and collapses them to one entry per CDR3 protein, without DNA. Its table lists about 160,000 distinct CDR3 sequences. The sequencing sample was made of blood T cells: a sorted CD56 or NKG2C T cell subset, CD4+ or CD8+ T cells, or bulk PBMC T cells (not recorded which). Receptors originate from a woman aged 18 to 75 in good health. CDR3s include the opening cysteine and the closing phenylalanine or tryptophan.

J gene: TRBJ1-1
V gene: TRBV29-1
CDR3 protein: CSVVRDRVAFF

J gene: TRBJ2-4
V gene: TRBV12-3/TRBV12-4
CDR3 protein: CASSARLAGGSLTAKNIQYF

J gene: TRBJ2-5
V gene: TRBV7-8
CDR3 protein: CASSPQTQGPGTQYF

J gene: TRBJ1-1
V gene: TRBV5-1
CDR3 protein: CASSKDRGHTEAFF

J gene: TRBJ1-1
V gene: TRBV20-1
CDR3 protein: CSARRMGNTEAFF

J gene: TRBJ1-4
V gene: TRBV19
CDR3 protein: CASSPSTEKLFF

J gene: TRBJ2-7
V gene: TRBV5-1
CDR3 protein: CASSAGRPPSEQYF

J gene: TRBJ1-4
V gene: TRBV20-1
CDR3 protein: CSAREAPFGREKLFF

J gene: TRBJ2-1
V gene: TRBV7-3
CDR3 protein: CASSLKSGLYNEQFF

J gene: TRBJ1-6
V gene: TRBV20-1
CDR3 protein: CSASDGRPNNSPLHF

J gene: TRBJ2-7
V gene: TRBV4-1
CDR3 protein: CASSPSQFYEQYF

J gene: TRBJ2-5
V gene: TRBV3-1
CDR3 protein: CASSTGLAGETQYF

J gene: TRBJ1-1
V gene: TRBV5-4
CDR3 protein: CASSGGRVYTEAFF

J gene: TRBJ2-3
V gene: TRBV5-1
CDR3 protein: CASSLVSSGPTDTQYF

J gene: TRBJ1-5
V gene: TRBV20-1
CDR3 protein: CSARIDGNSNQPQHF

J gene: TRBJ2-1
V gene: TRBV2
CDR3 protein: CASSPLADNEQFF

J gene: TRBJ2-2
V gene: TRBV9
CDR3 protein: CASSVEPLLTPGELFF

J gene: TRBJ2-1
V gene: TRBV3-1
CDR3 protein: CASSQFAYNEQFF

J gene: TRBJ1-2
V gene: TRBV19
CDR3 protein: CASTVGYEGGYTF